Listed below are T cell receptor beta chains from one sample, sequenced in a study of blood T cells in healthy people across ages. MiXCR, applied by TCRdb to the 5' RACE reads, yields one record per CDR3 protein. The table lists about 730,000 distinct CDR3 sequences, around 46% of them singletons. The sequenced material came from blood. Receptors were obtained from a woman aged 55-70 years in good health. Both conserved end residues are part of each CDR3. The D gene is left open where the match is weak. For some rows the clone size is stated as once, few or many, or as a class when expanded; others skip it.

NA	16	TRBD2	TRBJ2-2	TRBV7-3	CASSLTSGGAGGELFF	TGTGCCAGCAGCTTAACTAGCGGGGGGGCCGGCGGGGAGCTGTTTTTT
few	14	NA	TRBJ2-1	TRBV6-1	CASSEGGPYNEQFF	TGTGCCAGCAGTGAAGGGGGCCCCTACAATGAGCAGTTCTTC
few	15	TRBD1	TRBJ2-7	TRBV6-1	CASSKGTVGPYEQYF	TGTGCCAGCAGTAAGGGGACAGTCGGTCCCTACGAGCAGTACTTC
NA	16	TRBD2	TRBJ2-3	TRBV3-1	CASSQGTSGYTDTQYF	TGTGCCAGCAGCCAGGGGACTAGCGGTTACACAGATACGCAGTATTTT
NA	13	TRBD1	TRBJ1-2	TRBV7-2	CASSTRQGDGYTF	TGTGCCAGCAGCACTCGACAGGGAGATGGCTACACCTTC
few	16	NA	TRBJ1-5	TRBV3-1	CASSPAFPPINQPQHF	TGTGCCAGCAGCCCGGCATTCCCACCTATCAATCAGCCCCAGCATTTT
NA	12	NA	TRBJ2-3	TRBV7-8	CASSFDSPKWYF	TGTGCCAGCAGCTTCGACAGTCCCAAGTGGTATTTT
NA	14	NA	TRBJ2-3	TRBV3-1	CASSQVARADTQYF	TGTGCCAGCAGCCAAGTTGCTAGAGCAGATACGCAGTATTTT
NA	15	TRBD1	TRBJ2-5	TRBV29-1	CSVERGQGAGETQYF	TGCAGCGTTGAGAGGGGACAGGGGGCGGGTGAGACCCAGTACTTC
NA	18	TRBD2	TRBJ2-1	TRBV19	CASSSTSGVIRAYNEQFF	TGTGCCAGTAGTTCCACTAGCGGGGTGATCCGGGCCTACAATGAGCAGTTCTTC
few	14	TRBD1	TRBJ2-7	TRBV12-3/TRBV12-4	CASSQGQGAHEQYF	TGTGCCAGCAGTCAGGGACAGGGGGCTCACGAGCAGTACTTC
few	14	NA	TRBJ2-7	TRBV14	CASSQDLVRDEQYF	TGTGCCAGCAGCCAAGATCTGGTACGGGACGAGCAGTACTTC
few	15	NA	TRBJ1-2	TRBV3-1	CASSQRESGVYGYTF	TGTGCCAGCAGCCAACGCGAGAGCGGGGTCTATGGCTACACCTTC
NA	13	NA	TRBJ2-3	TRBV11-3	CASGGCSTDTQYF	TGTGCCAGTGGGGGCTGCTCCACAGATACGCAGTATTTT
NA	14	NA	TRBJ2-4	TRBV6-2/TRBV6-3	CASSYLVGKNIQYF	TGTGCCAGCAGTTACCTAGTGGGGAAAAACATTCAGTACTTC
NA	14	NA	TRBJ1-2	TRBV9	CASTLVERDYGYTF	TGTGCCAGCACCCTCGTGGAGAGAGACTATGGCTACACCTTC
few	15	TRBD2	TRBJ2-7	TRBV7-3	CASSYGAGESYEQYF	TGTGCCAGCAGCTACGGAGCGGGGGAGTCCTACGAGCAGTACTTC
NA	14	NA	TRBJ1-1	TRBV20-1	CSARDPQGGTEAFF	TGCAGTGCTAGAGATCCCCAGGGAGGGACTGAAGCTTTCTTT
NA	16	NA	TRBJ2-5	TRBV18	CASSPTLGTRKETQYF	TGTGCCAGCTCACCCACACTGGGGACAAGAAAAGAGACCCAGTACTTC
NA	16	NA	TRBJ2-5	TRBV6-5	CASNHKAGRQEETQYF	TGTGCCAGCAACCACAAAGCGGGTAGGCAGGAAGAGACCCAGTACTTC
NA	15	TRBD2	TRBJ2-1	TRBV7-9	CASSSSGSRYNEQFF	TGTGCCAGCAGCAGCAGCGGGAGCCGCTACAATGAGCAGTTCTTC
NA	18	NA	TRBJ1-4	TRBV25-1	CASSAATLGGRVLEKLFF	TGTGCCAGCAGTGCCGCTACCCTCGGGGGCAGGGTTCTAGAAAAACTGTTTTTT
NA	17	TRBD1	TRBJ2-7	TRBV6-2/TRBV6-3	CASSYSPRDRITYEQYF	TGTGCCAGCAGTTACTCCCCGCGGGACAGGATAACCTACGAGCAGTACTTC
NA	16	NA	TRBJ2-6	TRBV12-3/TRBV12-4	CASWGELSSGANVLTF	TGTGCCAGTTGGGGGGAGCTAAGCTCTGGGGCCAACGTCCTGACTTTC
NA	15	TRBD1	TRBJ2-7	TRBV20-1	CSATRTGQPQETRYF	TGCAGTGCGACCCGGACGGGACAGCCCCAAGAGACCCGGTACTTC
NA	15	TRBD1	TRBJ1-5	TRBV3-1	CASSQADRGNQPQHF	TGTGCCAGCAGCCAAGCCGACAGGGGGAATCAGCCCCAGCATTTT
few	14	TRBD2	TRBJ2-3	TRBV2	CASNGGVSTDTQYF	TGTGCCAGCAACGGGGGGGTTAGCACAGATACGCAGTATTTT
NA	14	TRBD2	TRBJ2-2	TRBV11-3	CASSLPGGRGELFF	TGTGCCAGCAGCCTCCCGGGAGGAAGGGGGGAGCTGTTTTTT
NA	17	NA	TRBJ2-1	TRBV25-1	CASSDNEGDYSYNEQFF	TGTGCTAGCAGTGATAATGAGGGGGACTACTCCTACAATGAGCAGTTCTTC
NA	16	TRBD1	TRBJ2-1	TRBV11-2	CASSSGQGSSYNEQFF	TGTGCCAGCAGCTCCGGACAGGGAAGCTCCTACAATGAGCAGTTCTTC
NA	14	NA	TRBJ1-2	TRBV5-1	CASSPGTFSYGYTF	TGCGCCAGCAGCCCCGGGACATTCTCCTATGGCTACACCTTC
few	12	NA	TRBJ1-2	TRBV20-1	CSANTGNYGYTF	TGCAGTGCCAATACAGGGAACTATGGCTACACCTTC
NA	15	TRBD2	TRBJ2-2	TRBV27	CASSLEGGYIGELFF	TGTGCCAGCAGTTTAGAGGGAGGGTACATCGGGGAGCTGTTTTTT
few	15	NA	TRBJ2-4	TRBV5-1	CASSLAGERGNIQYF	TGCGCCAGCAGCTTGGCCGGGGAGAGGGGGAACATTCAGTACTTC
NA	16	NA	TRBJ2-1	TRBV5-1	CASSLVEGGTYNEQFF	TGCGCCAGCAGCTTGGTAGAAGGGGGGACCTACAATGAGCAGTTCTTC
NA	18	TRBD2	TRBJ2-1	TRBV6-2/TRBV6-3	CASNPGSSGTISYNEQFF	TGTGCCAGCAACCCCGGGTCTAGCGGGACCATCTCCTACAATGAGCAGTTCTTC
NA	14	NA	TRBJ2-3	TRBV6-2/TRBV6-3	CATKKRQSTDTQYF	TGTGCCACTAAGAAGAGGCAGTCCACAGATACGCAGTATTTT
NA	14	NA	TRBJ2-6	TRBV28	CASRFTSGANLLTF	TGTGCCAGCAGGTTCACGTCTGGGGCCAACCTCCTGACTTTC
NA	17	TRBD2	TRBJ2-3	TRBV7-9	CASSSKGAGSIADTQYF	TGTGCCAGCAGCTCCAAGGGAGCGGGGTCCATCGCAGATACGCAGTATTTT
few	12	NA	TRBJ1-2	TRBV6-5	CASSYSGYGYTF	TGTGCCAGCAGTTACTCGGGCTATGGCTACACCTTC
few	14	TRBD1	TRBJ2-3	TRBV5-6	CASSYGTGGHTQYF	TGTGCCAGCAGTTACGGGACAGGGGGTCATACGCAGTATTTT
few	15	NA	TRBJ1-2	TRBV3-1	CASSQGWREYYGYTF	TGTGCCAGCAGCCAAGGTTGGAGGGAGTACTATGGCTACACCTTC
few	14	NA	TRBJ1-2	TRBV20-1	CSARMDIGYYGYTF	TGCAGTGCTAGGATGGACATAGGATACTATGGCTACACCTTC
NA	15	NA	TRBJ2-7	TRBV3-1	CASSQGPGPSFEQYF	TGTGCCAGCAGCCAAGGACCGGGCCCGTCCTTCGAGCAGTACTTC
NA	14	TRBD2	TRBJ2-1	TRBV20-1	CSAPPGLAYNEQFF	TGCAGTGCCCCACCGGGACTAGCCTACAATGAGCAGTTCTTC
few	18	NA	TRBJ2-6	TRBV4-3	CASSRFGGQTSGANVLTF	TGCGCCAGCAGCCGGTTCGGGGGACAGACCTCTGGGGCCAACGTCCTGACTTTC
NA	14	TRBD2	TRBJ2-1	TRBV20-1	CSANSPGLAQGQFF	TGCAGTGCTAACTCCCCGGGACTAGCACAAGGGCAGTTCTTC
NA	14	NA	TRBJ1-2	TRBV29-1	CSVEAWDGAYGYTF	TGCAGCGTTGAAGCTTGGGACGGTGCCTATGGCTACACCTTC
few	14	TRBD2	TRBJ2-7	TRBV12-3/TRBV12-4	CASNPSAGVHEQYF	TGTGCCAGCAATCCGTCAGCGGGAGTTCACGAGCAGTACTTC
NA	12	TRBD2	TRBJ2-7	TRBV12-3/TRBV12-4	CASSFGLAEQYF	TGTGCCAGCAGTTTCGGACTAGCCGAGCAGTACTTC
few	13	NA	TRBJ1-2	TRBV6-1	CASRETRHYGYTF	TGTGCCAGCAGGGAGACACGTCACTATGGCTACACCTTC
few	13	NA	TRBJ1-4	TRBV7-9	CASSRGQNEKLFF	TGTGCCAGCAGCCGCGGACAGAATGAAAAACTGTTTTTT
NA	14	TRBD1	TRBJ1-6	TRBV10-3	CAISETGVNSPLHF	TGTGCCATCAGTGAGACAGGGGTAAATTCACCCCTCCACTTT
few	17	NA	TRBJ2-7	TRBV12-3/TRBV12-4	CASSLSPLRQSSYEQYF	TGTGCCAGCAGTTTATCCCCCCTTAGGCAGAGCTCCTACGAGCAGTACTTC
NA	13	TRBD2	TRBJ2-1	TRBV9	CASSLSSGRAQFF	TGTGCCAGCAGCCTCTCTAGCGGGAGGGCCCAGTTCTTC
NA	14	NA	TRBJ1-1	TRBV25-1	CASKVPPVAAEAFF	TGTGCCAGCAAGGTACCTCCGGTCGCGGCTGAAGCTTTCTTT
NA	15	TRBD2	TRBJ2-1	TRBV29-1	CSVFEGGSFYNEQFF	TGCAGCGTCTTCGAGGGAGGGAGTTTCTACAATGAGCAGTTCTTC